This T cell receptor (beta chain) was obtained from a study of regulatory T cells in long-lasting Graves disease. Through Arm-PCR of CDR3 regions and iRepertoire HTBI primers, TCR beta libraries were built. TCRdb ran MiXCR on the multiplex PCR reads and lists one entry per CDR3 protein. Of 370,000 or so distinct CDR3 sequences listed, 15% to 20% were seen once; the top ten hold 20%. Germline CDR1 is LGHDT and CDR2 is YNNKEL (reference sequence). The CDR3 is made up of 13 amino acids. V lost 3 bases and J lost 11; bases outside the gene matches: 4. At least ten counts were recorded for this clonotype. Described time point: newly diagnosed GD, antithyroid drugs for less than 3 months. TCR sequences were obtained from RNA taken from PBMCs. A peripheral blood sample, roughly 9 milliliters in volume, was drawn into EDTA tubes. These same records also appear under a second study, on T cells in Graves' hyperthyroidism and ophthalmopathy.

The source was peripheral blood mononuclear cells (PBMCs), collected at new diagnosis, from a patient treated with antithyroid drugs. This TCR came from a woman aged 18-29 years with Graves disease. V is TRBV3-1 and J is TRBJ1-1; TRBD1 agrees at 12 bases. The DNA for the CDR3 is TGTGCCAGCAGCCACCGGGACAGGGGGCAGGCTTTCTTT. Residues: CASSHRDRGQAFF. The entire variable domain, with the rest obtained from reference TRBV3-1 and TRBJ1-1, is as follows: DTAVSQTPKYLVTQMGNDKSIKCEQNLGHDTMYWYKQDSKKFLKIMFSYNNKELIINETVPNRFSPKSPDKAHLNLHINSLELGDSAVYFCASSHRDRGQAFFGQGTRLTVV.